The clone carrying this T cell receptor (beta chain) occurred once. The Seattle patients joined while their infection was active and were tracked longitudinally afterward. There are 15 residues in the CDR3. The J segment lost 7 bases and the V segment lost 0 bases, leaving 2 bases of the junction unmatched. Germline CDR1 reads SGHRS; CDR2 reads YFSETQ. This specimen belongs to a study of blood T cell repertoires in COVID-19. Study background: The United States, Italy and Spain supplied acute and convalescent COVID-19 samples.

In the authors' workflow: Reference gene primer amplification yielded estimated nucleated cell counts. The table came from immunoSEQ multiplex PCR; TCRdb's copy has only in-frame clones and leaves some out. D and trimming were read from the DNA, whereas the V and J calls and clone size are those reported in that table. The sample yields 95,000 to 150,000 clones, around 83% seen once. Sample: peripheral blood. The V gene is TRBV5-1, the J gene TRBJ2-2; TRBD1 aligns across 11 bases. This TCR was sampled from a woman of 80 years or more with COVID-19, enrolled during active disease. The CDR3 region is CASSLGTGGNGELFF. The CDR3 DNA is TGCGCCAGCAGCTTGGGGACAGGGGGCAACGGGGAGCTGTTTTTT. The full variable domain, with the rest looked up from reference TRBV5-1 and TRBJ2-2, is KAGVTQTPRYLIKTRGQQVTLSCSPISGHRSVSWYQQTPGQGLQFLFEYFSETQRNKGNFPGRFSGRQFSNSRSEMNVSTLELGDSALYLCASSLGTGGNGELFFGEGSRLTVL.